This T cell receptor beta chain came from a study of blood T cell repertoires in COVID-19. Study details: COVID-19 samples collected from the United States, Italy and Spain covered acute and convalescent phases.

Authors' analysis steps: Scientists estimated how many nucleated cells there were by amplifying reference gene primers. Sequenced by immunoSEQ multiplex PCR; TCRdb stores in-frame clones only, minus some. Clonal size and the V and J genes are those of that table, whereas D and trimming came from the DNA. The sample shows 55,000 to 85,000 clones, approximately 88% of them seen only once. V was cut by 5 bases and J by 6 bases, with 16 bases left in between. This CDR3 has 15 residues. Germline V gene data show CDR1 as SSHAT and CDR2 as FNYEAQ (reference sequence). This clonotype was obtained from a human donor in a cohort sampled during active COVID-19. Specimen: peripheral blood. This chain joins TRBV7-7 and TRBJ2-2; D is possibly TRBD2 (5 bases). The CDR3 DNA sequence: TGTGCCAGCAGCCGTGGACTGGGTCGATCCGGGGAGCTGTTTTTT. This encodes CASSRGLGRSGELFF.